The next 24 T cell receptor beta chains were all read from a single sample in a study of T cells expressing NK-cell markers. TCRdb re-called the 5' RACE reads and gives one entry per CDR3 protein, without DNA. Here the sample table reports about 390,000 distinct CDR3 sequences. The sequenced sample consisted of blood T cells: a sorted CD56 or NKG2C T cell subset, CD4+ or CD8+ T cells, or bulk PBMC T cells (not recorded which). All receptors come from a woman between 50 and 59 years old in good health.

The chain uses TRBV27 and TRBJ1-5; checking the TCRdb D call of TRBD1 is not possible without DNA. Germline V lookup: CDR1 MNHEY, CDR2 SMNVEV (reference sequence). This CDR3 comprises 15 residues. This CDR3 reads CASSSGTDSNQPQHF.

The chain is built from TRBV7-6 and TRBJ1-4. The length of the CDR3 is 13 residues. In germline, CDR1 is SGHVS, CDR2 FNYEAQ. The CDR3 loop is CASSWGGSSELFF.

The CDR3 loop reads CASSVRVETQYF. This chain links TRBV2 with TRBJ2-5. The length of the CDR3 is 12 residues. Germline V gene lookup returns CDR1 SNHLY and CDR2 FYNNEI.

The chain combines TRBV28 with TRBJ2-2; TCRdb calls TRBD2, which cannot be checked without DNA. Germline V gene sequence: CDR1 MDHEN, CDR2 SYDVKM. The CDR3 is made up of 15 amino acids. CDR3 protein: CASSSPGLLTGELFF.

The chain is built from TRBV6-2 or TRBV6-3 and TRBJ1-5; TCRdb's assignment of TRBD1 cannot be checked, as there is no DNA. Germline V gene sequence: CDR1 MNHEY, CDR2 SVGEGT. The CDR3 totals 15 residues. This chain's CDR3 is CASRVATGDGQPQHF.

CDR3 residues: CASSLAGTGGQPQHF. V and J are TRBV5-1 and TRBJ1-5; TCRdb picks TRBD1, but there is no DNA to check that call. Germline V gene sequence: CDR1 SGHRS, CDR2 YFSETQ. The CDR3 covers 15 residues. The full variable domain, rest sourced from reference TRBV5-1 and TRBJ1-5, is KAGVTQTPRYLIKTRGQQVTLSCSPISGHRSVSWYQQTPGQGLQFLFEYFSETQRNKGNFPGRFSGRQFSNSRSEMNVSTLELGDSALYLCASSLAGTGGQPQHFGDGTRLSIL.

The chain couples TRBV5-1 to TRBJ2-6. This CDR3 has 15 residues. Looked up from germline, CDR1 is SGHRS and CDR2 is YFSETQ. This chain's CDR3 is CASSYTATGANVLTF. The variable domain in full, with the rest retrieved from reference TRBV5-1 and TRBJ2-6, is KAGVTQTPRYLIKTRGQQVTLSCSPISGHRSVSWYQQTPGQGLQFLFEYFSETQRNKGNFPGRFSGRQFSNSRSEMNVSTLELGDSALYLCASSYTATGANVLTFGAGSRLTVL.

The rearrangement uses TRBV11-2 and TRBJ2-5; TCRdb's D call, TRBD1, is unchecked because there is no DNA. Germline V gives CDR1 SGHAT, CDR2 FQNNGV. The CDR3 runs 15 residues. The CDR3: CASRETTGDGETQYF.

The gene calls are TRBV29-1 and TRBJ2-2; the TCRdb call, TRBD2, lacks DNA for checking. CDR3 size: 15 residues. Germline V gene sequence: CDR1 SQVTM, CDR2 ANQGSEA. The CDR3 reads CSARMVAGGTGELFF.

V is TRBV4-1 and J is TRBJ2-2; with no DNA, the TCRdb D assignment of TRBD2 cannot be verified. From germline, CDR1 is MGHRA and CDR2 YSYEKL. The CDR3 spans 16 residues. CDR3 in amino acids: CASSQVLAGVSGELFF.

V gene TRBV7-9 combines with J gene TRBJ2-6; TCRdb's D gene call, TRBD2, goes unchecked for lack of DNA. Looked up from germline, CDR1 is SEHNR and CDR2 is FQNEAQ (reference sequence). The CDR3 runs 17 residues. CDR3 sequence reads: CASSPGLAASGANVLTF.

The chain has TRBV4-1 and TRBJ2-7; TCRdb's D call, TRBD1, is unchecked because there is no DNA. The CDR3 is 16 amino acids. CDR1 is MGHRA, CDR2 YSYEKL, per germline. The CDR3 is CASSQVGGRASYEQYF.

This chain connects TRBV7-3 to TRBJ2-3; TCRdb indicates TRBD2, and absent DNA this call remains unverified. This CDR3 is built from 16 residues. Per germline, CDR1 SGHTA and CDR2 FQGTGA. This CDR3 is CASSLTKGDGTDTQYF.

CDR3 sequence reads: CASSKEVACATEQYF. V is TRBV21-1 and J is TRBJ2-7. TRBV21-1 is reported as a pseudogene. This CDR3 comprises 15 residues.

The V and J genes are TRBV7-9 and TRBJ2-3; checking the TCRdb D call of TRBD1 is not possible without DNA. Germline CDR1 reads SEHNR; CDR2 reads FQNEAQ (reference sequence). The length of the CDR3 is 13 residues. The CDR3 loop reads CATKGEFTDTQYF.

J is TRBJ2-3 and V is TRBV6-5; absent DNA, TCRdb's TRBD1 call cannot be checked. The germline V gene encodes CDR1 MNHEY and CDR2 SVGAGI. The CDR3 is 16 residues long. CDR3 residues: CASSSRSPGSTDTQYF.

The J gene is TRBJ2-1, the V gene TRBV18; TCRdb's D gene call, TRBD2, goes unchecked for lack of DNA. Germline CDR1 KGHSH, CDR2 LQKENI. There are 15 residues in the CDR3. The CDR3 sequence is CASSPMGLADPQQFF.

V is TRBV24-1 and J is TRBJ2-4; the D call of TRBD1 rests on TCRdb alone, since no DNA is present to check it. The CDR3 contains 16 residues. Germline V gene data show CDR1 as KGHDR and CDR2 as SFDVKD. The CDR3 loop reads CATSDWDRVAKNIQYF.

This rearrangement joins TRBV29-1 to TRBJ2-2; the D call of TRBD1 rests on TCRdb alone, since no DNA is present to check it. Germline V gene data show CDR1 as SQVTM and CDR2 as ANQGSEA. The CDR3 length is 14 residues. CDR3 loop: CSVGERDWVGELFF.

The gene calls are TRBV5-1 and TRBJ2-7. The CDR3 contains 13 residues. In germline, CDR1 is SGHRS, CDR2 YFSETQ. The CDR3 spells CASSQSPSYEQYF.

The chain carries TRBV20-1 and TRBJ1-2; without DNA, the TCRdb call of TRBD1 cannot be checked. The germline CDR1 and CDR2 sequences are DFQATT and SNEGSKA (reference sequence). This CDR3 is built from 12 residues. CDR3 protein: CSAREGHTGLTF.

The rearrangement uses TRBV24-1 and TRBJ2-1; TCRdb names TRBD2, which stays unverified in the absence of DNA. CDR3 length equals 14 residues. In germline, CDR1 is KGHDR, CDR2 SFDVKD. CDR3 sequence: CATKESGAYNEQFF.

The chain links TRBV24-1 to TRBJ2-5; TCRdb's D call, TRBD1, is unchecked because there is no DNA. CDR1 and CDR2 from the germline V gene are KGHDR and SFDVKD. This CDR3 contains 15 residues. The CDR3 spells CATSDRRVKWETQYF.

The chain couples TRBV10-3 to TRBJ2-7; without DNA, the TCRdb call of TRBD2 cannot be checked. The germline gives CDR1 ENHRY, CDR2 SYGVKD. The CDR3 contains 14 residues. The CDR3 spells CAISEVSGTTEQYF.